The 29 T cell receptor beta chains below come from one sample, sequenced in a study of identical twins. One entry per CDR3 protein results from TCRdb running MiXCR on the 5' RACE reads. Counted here are about 810,000 distinct CDR3 sequences, 9% to 15% occurring once; the ten biggest clones make up around 1.6%. This same sample was also part of a study on yellow fever vaccine responses in identical twins.

The sequenced material came from PBMCs. The receptors here all came from a woman between 18 and 30 years old in good health.

This clonotype turned up a few times. The chain joins TRBV12-3 or TRBV12-4 to TRBJ2-5; 7 bases match TRBD1. J gave up 1 base and V 3 bases, and 5 bases lay outside the gene matches. This CDR3 contains 15 residues. This CDR3 reads CASSFIRGLQETQYF. CDR3 in DNA: TGTGCCAGCAGTTTTATAAGGGGGCTCCAAGAGACCCAGTACTTC.

The chain is built from TRBV6-6 and TRBJ2-7, with TRBD1 matching 11 bases. The CDR3 sequence is 13 residues long. Germline-derived CDR1 and CDR2 are MNHNY and SVGAGI (reference sequence). Trimming took 5 bases from V and 7 from J; bases not matched to a gene: 4. CDR3 protein: CASSGGTGGEQYV. Written as DNA, the CDR3 is TGTGCCAGCAGTGGAGGGACAGGGGGTGAGCAGTACGTC.

V and J are TRBV20-1 and TRBJ2-5; TRBD2 matches 9 bases. The germline CDR1 and CDR2 sequences are DFQATT and SNEGSKA (reference sequence). V shed 6 bases and J 5 bases; nucleotides not matched to a gene: 7. The CDR3 contains 13 residues. The CDR3 nucleotides are TGCAGTGCGAGACGCGGGGGGGCGGAGACCCAGTACTTC. Residues: CSARRGGAETQYF.

There are a few counts of this clonotype. The CDR3 region is CSARAGGLYEQYF. The CDR3 DNA is TGCAGTGCTAGAGCTGGGGGCCTCTACGAGCAGTACTTC. The rearrangement links TRBV20-1 to TRBJ2-7; a possible D gene is TRBD1 (6 bases). This CDR3 is built from 13 residues. The ends were cut back, 1 base at V and 3 bases at J, with 10 bases in the middle. CDR1 and CDR2 from the germline V gene are DFQATT and SNEGSKA (reference sequence).

This clonotype was found a few times. This chain links TRBV5-1 with TRBJ2-4; 12 nucleotides agree with TRBD2. Trimming took 3 bases from V and 1 from J; bases not matched to a gene: 2. The germline V gene encodes CDR1 SGHRS and CDR2 YFSETQ. This CDR3 contains 16 residues. The CDR3 DNA follows: TGCGCCAGCAGCTCAGGGACTAGCGGGGCCAAAAACATTCAGTACTTC. Translation: CASSSGTSGAKNIQYF.

The gene calls are TRBV4-1 and TRBJ2-7; a possible D gene is TRBD1 (6 bases). The germline CDR1 and CDR2 sequences are MGHRA and YSYEKL. The CDR3 extends over 14 amino acids. Between the trimmed V and J ends, which lost 4 bases and 0 bases, there was a span of 10 bases. The CDR3 loop reads CASSPRDISYEQYF. CDR3 nucleotide sequence: TGCGCCAGCAGCCCCCGGGACATCTCCTACGAGCAGTACTTC.

This clonotype came up a few times. Written as DNA, the CDR3 is TGTGCCAGCAGCCAGGGACAGACCTATGGCTACACCTTC. Translated: CASSQGQTYGYTF. The rearrangement uses TRBV14 and TRBJ1-2; 7 positions match TRBD1. The germline gives CDR1 SGHDN, CDR2 FVKESK. The ends lost 3 bases at V and 4 bases at J; junction bases unmatched: 2. This CDR3 is 13 amino acids long.

The J gene is TRBJ2-5, the V gene TRBV5-6, with TRBD2 matching over 9 bases. Trimming removed 2 bases from V and 4 bases from J; junction bases left unmatched: 9. The CDR3 consists of 16 residues. Germline CDR1 reads SGHDT; CDR2 reads YYEEEE. CDR3: CASSLRLAGAGETQYF. For the CDR3, the DNA is TGTGCCAGCAGCTTAAGATTAGCGGGGGCGGGAGAGACCCAGTACTTC.

This clonotype has a count of ten or more. The chain has TRBV29-1 and TRBJ2-1; TRBD2 matches 8 bases. V shed 6 bases, J shed 6 bases, and the junction held 1 base outside the gene matches. CDR3 length: 11 residues. Germline-derived CDR1 and CDR2 are SQVTM and ANQGSEA. The CDR3 region is CSVAGGNEQFF. In nucleotides, the CDR3 is TGCAGCGTGGCGGGGGGCAATGAGCAGTTCTTC.

This clonotype occurred a few times. This chain uses TRBV7-9 with TRBJ1-4; D is possibly TRBD1 (6 bases). Looked up from germline, CDR1 is SEHNR and CDR2 is FQNEAQ (reference sequence). Trimming stripped 5 bases from V and 13 bases from J, with 23 bases between. The CDR3 consists of 15 residues. The CDR3 nucleotides are TGTGCCAGCAGCCGCAACCGGGACACCGGAGAGAGACTGTTTTTT. As protein: CASSRNRDTGERLFF. Together with reference TRBV7-9 and TRBJ1-4, the CDR3 gives the full variable domain: DTGVSQNPRHKITKRGQNVTFRCDPISEHNRLYWYRQTLGQGPEFLTYFQNEAQLEKSRLLSDRFSAERPKGSFSTLEIQRTEQGDSAMYLCASSRNRDTGERLFFGSGTQLSVL.

This sequence joins TRBV28 and TRBJ2-4; D might be TRBD1 or TRBD2, each matching 5 bases. CDR1 is MDHEN and CDR2 is SYDVKM in the germline V gene. The V gene lost 5 bases and the J gene lost 1 base, with 24 bases spanning the gap. The CDR3 runs to 19 residues. The DNA of the CDR3 is TGTGCCAGCAGTCAGAATACTCCGGGGCAGGGCGAGGCCAAAAACATTCAGTACTTC. Translated, it gives CASSQNTPGQGEAKNIQYF. The full variable domain, completed using reference TRBV28 and TRBJ2-4, is DVKVTQSSRYLVKRTGEKVFLECVQDMDHENMFWYRQDPGLGLRLIYFSYDVKMKEKGDIPEGYSVSREKKERFSLILESASTNQTSMYLCASSQNTPGQGEAKNIQYFGAGTRLSVL.

V is TRBV15 and J is TRBJ1-6; D may be TRBD1 (6 bases). The V gene lost 2 bases and the J gene lost 11 bases, with 16 bases spanning the gap. Germline V CDR1 and CDR2: LNHNV, YYDKDF (reference sequence). CDR3 length: 15 amino acids. The CDR3 loop reads CATSRLHSRGPPLHF. The CDR3 DNA reads TGTGCCACCAGCAGACTCCACAGCAGGGGTCCACCCCTCCACTTT.

Only one count was recorded for this clonotype. The V and J genes are TRBV7-9 and TRBJ2-1; 12 nucleotides match TRBD2. J was trimmed by 7 bases and V by 7 bases; bases with no gene match: 8. CDR1 and CDR2 (germline): SEHNR, FQNEAQ (reference sequence). The CDR3 totals 15 residues. The CDR3 is CASIEATSGGNEQFF. As DNA, the CDR3 is TGTGCCAGCATCGAGGCTACTAGCGGGGGGAATGAGCAGTTCTTC.

This clonotype has just a few counts. The chain is built from TRBV12-3 or TRBV12-4 and TRBJ2-7; TRBD2 matches 9 bases. V shed 6 bases and J 7 bases; nucleotides not matched to a gene: 13. CDR3 length: 15 amino acids. The CDR3: CASRSSGEGRLEQYF. The CDR3 nucleotides read TGTGCCAGCAGGTCTAGCGGGGAGGGACGTCTGGAGCAGTACTTC.

This clonotype was seen only a few times. This chain uses TRBV7-2 with TRBJ2-5, with 9 bases lining up with TRBD2. The germline V gene has CDR1 SGHTA and CDR2 FQGNSA. This CDR3 has 16 amino acids. The V and J ends lost 1 base and 5 bases, in that order; junction bases with no gene match: 8. The CDR3 DNA follows: TGTGCCAGCAGCTTAGTTTCGAGCGGGAGGATTGAGACCCAGTACTTC. Encoded protein: CASSLVSSGRIETQYF. The full variable domain, with the rest looked up from reference TRBV7-2 and TRBJ2-5, is GAGVSQSPSNKVTEKGKDVELRCDPISGHTALYWYRQSLGQGLEFLIYFQGNSAPDKSGLPSDRFSAERTGGSVSTLTIQRTQQEDSAVYLCASSLVSSGRIETQYFGPGTRLLVL.

The chain links TRBV2 to TRBJ2-2; 8 bases match TRBD1. This CDR3 is 14 amino acids long. Germline CDR1 and CDR2: SNHLY and FYNNEI. Losses at the gene ends were 6 bases for V and 7 bases for J; bases not matched to a gene: 7. In DNA form, the CDR3 reads TGTGCCAGCAGGCGACAGGGGCGCGGCGGGGAGCTGTTTTTT. It translates to CASRRQGRGGELFF.

This clonotype occurred a few times. V usage is TRBV5-1 and J usage is TRBJ2-6; D is undetermined. With 7 bases removed from V and 0 bases from J, the gap between germline ends came to 17 bases. Germline loops: CDR1 SGHRS, CDR2 YFSETQ. The CDR3 runs 17 residues. The CDR3 loop reads CASGPTDGYSGANVLTF. CDR3 coding DNA: TGCGCCAGCGGACCAACGGACGGTTACTCTGGGGCCAACGTCCTGACTTTC.

The V and J genes are TRBV20-1 and TRBJ2-1, with 7 bases matching TRBD2. V lost 1 base, J lost 4 bases, and 4 bases stayed unmatched. CDR3 length equals 14 residues. Germline CDR1 reads DFQATT; CDR2 reads SNEGSKA (reference sequence). In nucleotides, the CDR3 is TGCAGTGCTAGAGCACTAGCGCTTTACAATGAGCAGTTCTTC. It encodes CSARALALYNEQFF.

This clonotype was detected ten times or more. The chain couples TRBV7-2 to TRBJ2-2; D is ambiguous. Per the germline V gene, CDR1 is SGHTA and CDR2 is FQGNSA. V lost 8 bases to trimming and J lost 4 bases, with 14 bases between them. The CDR3 consists of 14 residues. The CDR3 nucleotides are TGTGCCAGCGCACCAAGCGAGATCACCGGGGAGCTGTTTTTT. Amino acids: CASAPSEITGELFF.

Only a few counts were recorded for this clonotype. The CDR3 loop reads CASLDRGDMNTEAFF. CDR3 bases: TGTGCCAGCCTAGACAGGGGGGATATGAACACTGAAGCTTTCTTT. The chain has TRBV12-3 or TRBV12-4 and TRBJ1-1; TRBD1 matches at 9 bases. This CDR3 is 15 amino acids long. J gave up 0 bases and V 8 bases, and 7 bases lay outside the gene matches.

This sequence joins TRBV3-1 and TRBJ2-7; tentative D call: TRBD2 (5 bases). The V end was cut by 3 bases, the J end by 5 bases, with 17 bases between. The V gene's germline CDR1 is LGHDT and CDR2 YNNKEL (reference sequence). The CDR3 has 15 residues. CDR3 nucleotide sequence: TGTGCCAGCAGCCAGTATCGGGAAACCGCCAACGAGCAGTACTTC. It encodes CASSQYRETANEQYF.

This clonotype was seen a handful of times. The rearrangement uses TRBV2 and TRBJ2-3; TRBD2 agrees at 10 bases. Germline V gene lookup returns CDR1 SNHLY and CDR2 FYNNEI. The CDR3 is made up of 14 amino acids. V dropped 8 bases and J dropped 6; count of bases not matched to a gene: 8. This chain's CDR3 is CASRRTSGDDTQYF. Here the CDR3 DNA reads TGTGCCAGCCGCCGGACTAGCGGTGATGATACGCAGTATTTT.

This clonotype was seen a few times. One end of the junction varies from germline; a read error may be responsible. The chain joins TRBV9 to TRBJ2-3; TRBD2 matches 9 bases. The CDR3 is 17 residues long. In germline, CDR1 is SGDLS, CDR2 YYNGEE. CDR3 in amino acids: CASSVGWDSGSADTQYF. Written as DNA, the CDR3 is TGTGCCAGCAGCGTAGGGTGGGATAGCGGGAGTGCAGATACGCAATATTTT.

V gene TRBV9 combines with J gene TRBJ1-4, with 7 bases fitting TRBD1. Unmatched junction bases numbered 8, after V lost 4 bases and J lost 8 bases. Germline CDR1 reads SGDLS; CDR2 reads YYNGEE. This CDR3 region has 14 residues. CDR3 nucleotide sequence: TGTGCCAGCAGCCCGACAGGGTCTCGGGAAAAACTGTTTTTT. This sequence encodes CASSPTGSREKLFF.

In its sample, this clonotype was seen a few times. The chain has TRBV3-1 and TRBJ1-1; D might be TRBD1 (5 bases). The V and J ends lost 5 bases and 3 bases respectively, with 16 bases between them. The CDR3 totals 15 residues. The germline CDR1 and CDR2 sequences are LGHDT and YNNKEL (reference sequence). In DNA, the CDR3 is TGTGCCAGCAGCTTTACAGACAGTTTGGACACTGAAGCTTTCTTT. It specifies CASSFTDSLDTEAFF.

This sequence joins TRBV2 and TRBJ2-7, with 7 bases matching TRBD1. Germline V gene lookup returns CDR1 SNHLY and CDR2 FYNNEI. The CDR3 is 15 residues long. J lost 0 bases, V lost 6 bases, and 8 bases had no gene match. In nucleotides, the CDR3 is TGTGCCAGCAGATCCTGGGACAGTAGCTCCTACGAGCAGTACTTC. This sequence encodes CASRSWDSSSYEQYF.

The chain is built from TRBV28 and TRBJ2-7; D unclear. V was cut by 6 bases and J by 4 bases, with 10 bases left in between. The CDR3 runs 12 residues. The germline V gene has CDR1 MDHEN and CDR2 SYDVKM. The CDR3: CASRASRYEQYF. The CDR3, as DNA: TGTGCCAGCAGGGCCAGCCGTTACGAGCAGTACTTC.

The rearrangement joins TRBV4-1 to TRBJ2-1; TRBD2 agrees at 8 bases. V dropped 2 bases and J dropped 4; count of bases not matched to a gene: 10. The CDR3 covers 17 residues. The germline V gene encodes CDR1 MGHRA and CDR2 YSYEKL. The CDR3 here is CASSQTLLAGYYNEQFF. In DNA, the CDR3 is TGCGCCAGCAGCCAAACGCTTTTAGCGGGGTATTACAATGAGCAGTTCTTC.

The V gene is TRBV19, the J gene TRBJ1-2; tentative D call: TRBD1 (6 bases). The germline CDR1 and CDR2 sequences are LNHDA and SQIVND (reference sequence). The CDR3 has 12 amino acids. V lost 7 bases and J 3 bases, leaving 9 bases between the germline ends. The CDR3 protein is CASNNRDYGYTF. The CDR3 DNA is TGTGCCAGTAATAACAGGGACTATGGCTACACCTTC. The full variable domain, in which reference TRBV19 and TRBJ1-2 provide the parts outside the CDR3, is DGGITQSPKYLFRKEGQNVTLSCEQNLNHDAMYWYRQDPGQGLRLIYYSQIVNDFQKGDIAEGYSVSREKKESFPLTVTSAQKNPTAFYLCASNNRDYGYTFGSGTRLTVV.